The clone carrying this T cell receptor beta chain was found many times. Its antigen is not identified. This sample was taken from a study of breast tumors, draining lymph nodes, adjacent tissues. V shed 1 base, J shed 1 base, and the junction held 3 bases outside the gene matches. The CDR3 runs to 16 residues. Per the germline V gene, CDR1 is LGHDT and CDR2 is YNNKEL (reference sequence). General observations from the study: Luminal-like breast cancer showed significantly higher tumor–nontumor repertoire similarity than basal-like. That most tumor T cells come from lymph nodes remained unproven. Tumor repertoires ranked between lymph nodes and nontumor tissue in diversity, with V and J gene preferences.

TCRdb reprocessed the multiplex PCR reads via MiXCR and lists one record per CDR3 protein. This table holds more than 12,000 distinct CDR3 sequences, 55% found once. The origin of this receptor is a female donor with breast cancer. Some clones in this sample may be carry-over from other donors' samples. V is TRBV3-1 and J is TRBJ2-2; TRBD2 aligns across 7 bases. Sequencing was performed on tumor-adjacent breast tissue. This CDR3 reads CASSQGPSGNTGELFF. CDR3 in DNA: TGTGCCAGCAGCCAAGGTCCTAGCGGGAACACCGGGGAGCTGTTTTTT.